Below, 7 T cell receptor beta chains from the same sample are listed, as sequenced in a study of lung T cells in sarcoidosis with Löfgren's syndrome. TCRdb re-called the reads through MiXCR, storing one row per CDR3 protein. The sample records some 21,000 distinct CDR3 sequences, 21% being singletons. The sequenced sample consisted of CD4+ T cells from bronchoalveolar lavage. The receptors here all came from a human donor with sarcoidosis (Löfgren's syndrome or another form), or a control subject (not recorded which).

By share, this clonotype ranks as medium-sized. The J gene is TRBJ2-3, the V gene TRBV15, with TRBD1 matching over 10 bases. This CDR3 has 14 amino acids. With 3 bases clipped from V and 5 bases from J, the junction kept 2 bases outside the gene matches. The germline gives CDR1 LNHNV, CDR2 YYDKDF (reference sequence). As DNA, the CDR3 is TGTGCCACCAGCAGGACAGGGGGCGGAGATACGCAGTATTTT. It is translated as CATSRTGGGDTQYF.

For this clonotype: A read error may explain this, as a much larger clone is one base away. This chain links TRBV20-1 with TRBJ2-7; 10 bases are shared with TRBD2. CDR1 and CDR2 from the germline V gene are DFQATT and SNEGSKA (reference sequence). The CDR3 is 13 residues long. V trimming: 7 bases; J trimming: 2 bases; junction bases outside the gene matches: 5. CDR3 region: CSGLAGSPYEQYF. The CDR3 DNA is TGCAGTGGACTAGCGGGCAGCCCCTACGAGCAGTACTTC.

The gene calls are TRBV3-1 and TRBJ2-3; TRBD2 matches 11 bases. This CDR3 contains 14 residues. The J segment lost 6 bases and the V segment lost 4 bases, leaving 3 bases of the junction unmatched. In germline, CDR1 is LGHDT, CDR2 YNNKEL (reference sequence). The CDR3 DNA follows: TGTGCCAGCAGCCCTCGGACTAGCGGGGATACGCAGTATTTT. Protein product: CASSPRTSGDTQYF.

About this clonotype itself: It is likely a read error, because the conserved phenylalanine at the end of the CDR3 is missing. The chain uses TRBV29-1 and TRBJ2-1; 7 positions match TRBD2. This CDR3 is 14 amino acids long. The ends lost 7 bases at V and 1 base at J; junction bases unmatched: 7. Germline CDR1 and CDR2: SQVTM and ANQGSEA. CDR3 loop: CSDRTRKSYNEQFL. Here the CDR3 DNA reads TGCAGCGATAGGACTAGAAAGTCCTACAATGAGCAGTTCCTC.

This clonotype was observed a few times. The chain uses TRBV11-2 and TRBJ2-1; D is uncertain. Germline-derived CDR1 and CDR2 are SGHAT and FQNNGV. The CDR3 sequence is 13 residues long. V gave up 1 base and J gave up 5 bases, with 6 bases separating them. The CDR3 is CASSLARNNEQFF. DNA of the CDR3: TGTGCCAGCAGCTTAGCCCGCAACAATGAGCAGTTCTTC.

By sample fraction, this clonotype is medium-sized. The V gene is TRBV6-6, the J gene TRBJ1-2; 10 positions agree with TRBD1. Germline CDR1 and CDR2: MNHNY and SVGAGI (reference sequence). CDR3 length equals 15 residues. V dropped 0 bases and J dropped 8; count of bases not matched to a gene: 6. CDR3 amino acids: CASSYSTGTGEGYTF. CDR3 bases: TGTGCCAGCAGTTACTCAACCGGGACAGGGGAAGGCTACACCTTC.

This clonotype was recorded many times. This chain links TRBV28 with TRBJ2-1; D is unresolved. V lost 7 bases and J lost 8, with 9 bases in between. Germline V gene sequence: CDR1 MDHEN, CDR2 SYDVKM. The CDR3 contains 11 residues. In DNA, the CDR3 is TGTGCCAGCACTTCCGCCTATGAGCAGTTCTTC. Translation: CASTSAYEQFF.